The clone carrying this T cell receptor (beta chain) was recorded at least ten times. This specimen comes from a study of blood T cell repertoires in COVID-19. Clones were sequenced by immunoSEQ multiplex PCR, and TCRdb holds only the in-frame ones, with some missing. The sample lists roughly 220,000 clones, 70% to 85% occurring once. Germline V gives CDR1 LGHNA, CDR2 YNFKEQ. The CDR3 extends over 14 amino acids. Germline trimming cut 4 bases from V and 5 bases from J; bases unmatched to any gene: 7. The sequencing input was PBMCs or T cells enriched from blood (not recorded which). The chain joins TRBV4-2 to TRBJ2-5, with 7 nucleotides matching TRBD1. The sequence was obtained from a woman aged 40 to 50 with acute COVID-19. CDR3 residues: CASSPGPRGETQYF. CDR3 DNA sequence: TGTGCCAGCAGCCCCGGGCCCAGGGGGGAGACCCAGTACTTC.